These 10 T cell receptor beta chains originate from one sample sequenced in a study of cytomegalovirus exposure and HLA in healthy donors. 13 Jbeta primers and 60 Vbeta primers were used for the PCR. Profiled with immunoSEQ multiplex PCR; TCRdb holds only in-frame clones, not every one. The sample lists approximately 160,000 clones; roughly two thirds were seen once. The sequenced sample consisted of PBMCs. Receptors were obtained from a woman aged 35 to 49 in good health and CMV-seropositive.

The CDR3 region has the DNA TGTGCCAGCAGCTTACTGGGACAGGGGGCTGAAGCTTTCTTT. Translation gives CASSLLGQGAEAFF. V gene TRBV7-9 combines with J gene TRBJ1-1, with 11 bases aligning to TRBD1. The V gene end was trimmed by 2 bases and the J gene end by 6 bases; junction bases not matched to a gene: 2. The CDR3 has 14 amino acids. In germline, CDR1 is SEHNR, CDR2 FQNEAQ (reference sequence).

V usage is TRBV4-3 and J usage is TRBJ2-7; the D gene is possibly TRBD1 (6 bases). CDR1 is LGHNA, CDR2 YSLEER, per germline. The V end was cut by 3 bases, the J end by 2 bases, with 14 bases between. The CDR3 is 15 amino acids. The CDR3 reads CASSQAWDTAYEQYF. The CDR3 nucleotides are TGCGCCAGCAGCCAGGCCTGGGACACAGCCTACGAGCAGTACTTC.

The V gene is TRBV4-3, the J gene TRBJ2-2; 10 positions agree with TRBD2. J lost 7 bases, V lost 0 bases, and 14 bases had no gene match. This CDR3 is built from 19 residues. The V gene's germline CDR1 is LGHNA and CDR2 YSLEER. CDR3 sequence reads: CASSQEGPRSGGAIGELFF. CDR3 nucleotide sequence: TGCGCCAGCAGCCAAGAGGGCCCCCGAAGCGGGGGGGCGATCGGGGAGCTGTTTTTT.

This clone appeared once. The chain has TRBV2 and TRBJ1-4; 10 bases are a match to TRBD1. Looked up from germline, CDR1 is SNHLY and CDR2 is FYNNEI. The junction had 4 bases not matched to a gene; V was cut back by 1 base and J by 8 bases. The CDR3 length is 15 residues. The CDR3 spells CASSEEGTGVEKLFF. The CDR3 nucleotides are TGTGCCAGCAGTGAAGAGGGGACAGGGGTCGAAAAACTGTTTTTT.

The chain joins TRBV14 to TRBJ1-2; weak D call: TRBD1 (5 bases). Germline loops: CDR1 SGHDN, CDR2 FVKESK. The germline V and J ends were trimmed by 2 bases and 8 bases, with 12 bases remaining between them. There are 13 residues in the CDR3. The CDR3 reads CASSQRLGPGYTF. CDR3 nucleotide sequence: TGTGCCAGCAGCCAAAGGTTGGGGCCCGGCTACACCTTC.

The chain joins TRBV7-6 to TRBJ1-4, with D hard to call. With 0 bases removed from V and 7 bases from J, the gap between germline ends came to 21 bases. The CDR3 runs to 18 residues. CDR1 is SGHVS and CDR2 is FNYEAQ in the germline V gene. DNA of the CDR3: TGTGCCAGCAGCTTAGCGGGTCCGGGGTCGGCTTCTAGTGAAAAACTGTTTTTT. This codes for CASSLAGPGSASSEKLFF.

The chain uses TRBV13 and TRBJ2-1, with 11 nucleotides matching TRBD2. Germline V gene sequence: CDR1 PRHDT, CDR2 FYEKMQ (reference sequence). CDR3 length: 16 residues. V was pared by 1 base and J by 4 bases, with 3 bases of the junction left unmatched. The CDR3 nucleotides read TGTGCCAGCAGCTTAGTACTAGCGGGAGATTACAATGAGCAGTTCTTC. Amino acids: CASSLVLAGDYNEQFF. Full variable domain (remainder filled in from reference TRBV13 and TRBJ2-1): AAGVIQSPRHLIKEKRETATLKCYPIPRHDTVYWYQQGPGQDPQFLISFYEKMQSDKGSIPDRFSAQQFSDYHSELNMSSLELGDSALYFCASSLVLAGDYNEQFFGPGTRLTVL.

This chain connects TRBV2 to TRBJ2-5; 9 nucleotides match TRBD1. The V gene's germline CDR1 is SNHLY and CDR2 FYNNEI. The CDR3 length is 15 residues. Losses at the gene ends were 6 bases for V and 1 base for J; bases not matched to a gene: 6. The DNA of the CDR3 is TGTGCCAGCAGAACGGACAGGGGTAGCCAAGAGACCCAGTACTTC. Its protein product is CASRTDRGSQETQYF.

J is TRBJ2-5 and V is TRBV6-5; TRBD1 might be the D (6 bases). The DNA end favors TRBJ2-7, so the J call may be wrong. Germline-derived CDR1 and CDR2 are MNHEY and SVGAGI. The CDR3 runs to 12 residues. CDR3 protein: CASSSQGYEQYF. The CDR3 nucleotides read TGTGCCAGCAGTTCACAGGGCTACGAGCAGTACTTC.

The CDR3 is CASSARQEQYF. CDR3 nucleotides: TGTGCCAGCAGCGCGAGACAGGAGCAGTACTTC. The gene calls are TRBV7-2 and TRBJ2-7; a possible D gene is TRBD1 (5 bases). V dropped 5 bases and J dropped 7 bases, with 9 bases sitting between them. The CDR3 totals 11 residues. CDR1 is SGHTA and CDR2 is FQGNSA in the germline V gene.